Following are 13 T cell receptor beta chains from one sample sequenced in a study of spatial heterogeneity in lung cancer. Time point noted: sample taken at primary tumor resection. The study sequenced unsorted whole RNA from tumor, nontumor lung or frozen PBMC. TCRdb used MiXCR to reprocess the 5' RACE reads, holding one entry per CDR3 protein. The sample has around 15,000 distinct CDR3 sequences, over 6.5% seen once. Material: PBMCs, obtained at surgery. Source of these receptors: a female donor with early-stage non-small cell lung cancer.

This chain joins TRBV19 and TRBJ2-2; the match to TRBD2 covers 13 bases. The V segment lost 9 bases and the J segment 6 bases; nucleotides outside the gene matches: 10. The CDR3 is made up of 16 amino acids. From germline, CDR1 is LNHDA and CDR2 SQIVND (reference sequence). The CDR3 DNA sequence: TGTGCCAGCAGACCTGGACTAGCGGGAGTGGCCGGGGAGCTGTTTTTT. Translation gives CASRPGLAGVAGELFF.

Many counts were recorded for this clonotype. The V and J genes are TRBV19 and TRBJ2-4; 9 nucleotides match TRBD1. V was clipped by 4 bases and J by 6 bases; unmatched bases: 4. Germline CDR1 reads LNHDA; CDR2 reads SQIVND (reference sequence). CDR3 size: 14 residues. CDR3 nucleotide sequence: TGTGCCAGTAGTACCGGGACAGGGACAAACATTCAGTACTTC. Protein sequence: CASSTGTGTNIQYF.

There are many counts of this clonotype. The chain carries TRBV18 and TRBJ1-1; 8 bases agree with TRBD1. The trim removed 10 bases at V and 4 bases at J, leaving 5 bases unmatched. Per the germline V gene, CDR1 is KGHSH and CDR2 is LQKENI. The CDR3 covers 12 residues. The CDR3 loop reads CATGQGFTEAFF. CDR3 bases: TGTGCCACCGGACAGGGCTTCACTGAAGCTTTCTTT. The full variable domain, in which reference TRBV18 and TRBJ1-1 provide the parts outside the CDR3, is NAGVMQNPRHLVRRRGQEARLRCSPMKGHSHVYWYRQLPEEGLKFMVYLQKENIIDESGMPKERFSAEFPKEGPSILRIQQVVRGDSAAYFCATGQGFTEAFFGQGTRLTVV.

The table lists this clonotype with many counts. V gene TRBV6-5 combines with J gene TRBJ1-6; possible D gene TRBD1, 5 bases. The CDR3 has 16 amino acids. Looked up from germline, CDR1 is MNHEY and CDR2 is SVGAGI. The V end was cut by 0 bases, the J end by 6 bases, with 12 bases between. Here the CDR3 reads CASSYSGRGTNSPLHF. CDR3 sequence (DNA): TGTGCCAGCAGTTACTCGGGTAGGGGAACTAATTCACCCCTCCACTTT.

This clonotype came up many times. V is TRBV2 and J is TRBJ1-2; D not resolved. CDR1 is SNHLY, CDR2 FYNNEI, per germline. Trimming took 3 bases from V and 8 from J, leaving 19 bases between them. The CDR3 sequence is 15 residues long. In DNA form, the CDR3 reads TGTGCCAGCAGTGATTCACCTGGGCCTCCCAGGGGCTACACCTTC. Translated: CASSDSPGPPRGYTF.

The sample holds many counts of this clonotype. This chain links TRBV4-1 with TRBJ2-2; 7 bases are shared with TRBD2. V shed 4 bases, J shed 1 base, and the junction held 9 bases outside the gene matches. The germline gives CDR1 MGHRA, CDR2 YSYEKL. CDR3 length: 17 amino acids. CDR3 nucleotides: TGCGCCAGCAGCCCAGGAGGCCGCGGGAGGAACACCGGGGAGCTGTTTTTT. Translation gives CASSPGGRGRNTGELFF.

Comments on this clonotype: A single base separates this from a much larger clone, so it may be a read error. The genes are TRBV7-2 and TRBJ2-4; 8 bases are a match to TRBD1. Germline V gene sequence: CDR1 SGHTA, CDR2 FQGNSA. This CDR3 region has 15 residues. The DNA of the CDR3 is TGTGCCAGCAGCTTATGGGACAGGTGGGGCAACATTCGGTACTTC. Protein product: CASSLWDRWGNIRYF.

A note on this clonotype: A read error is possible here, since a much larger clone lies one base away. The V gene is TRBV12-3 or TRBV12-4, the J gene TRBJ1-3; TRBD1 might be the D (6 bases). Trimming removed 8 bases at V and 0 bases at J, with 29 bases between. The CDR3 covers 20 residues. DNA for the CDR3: TGTGCCAGCTGGCCCCGAGGTTTACAGGGCGCCTTTGTCTCTGGAAACACCATATATTTT. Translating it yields CASWPRGLQGAFVSGNTIYF.

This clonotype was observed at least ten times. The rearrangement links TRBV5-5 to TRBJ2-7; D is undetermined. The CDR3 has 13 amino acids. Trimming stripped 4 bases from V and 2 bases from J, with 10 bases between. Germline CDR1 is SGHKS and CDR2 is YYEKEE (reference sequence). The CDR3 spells CASSPVGPYEQYF. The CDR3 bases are TGTGCCAGCAGCCCGGTCGGGCCCTACGAGCAGTACTTC.

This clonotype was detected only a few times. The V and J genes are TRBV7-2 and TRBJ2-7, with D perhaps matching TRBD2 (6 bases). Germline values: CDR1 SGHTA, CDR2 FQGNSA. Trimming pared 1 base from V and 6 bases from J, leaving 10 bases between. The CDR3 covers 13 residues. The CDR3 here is CASSLGDSREQYF. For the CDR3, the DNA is TGTGCCAGCAGCTTAGGGGACTCTCGCGAGCAGTACTTC.

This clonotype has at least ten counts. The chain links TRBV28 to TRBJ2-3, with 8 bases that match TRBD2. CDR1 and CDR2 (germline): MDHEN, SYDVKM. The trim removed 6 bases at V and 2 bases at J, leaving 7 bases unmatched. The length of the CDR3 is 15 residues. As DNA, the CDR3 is TGTGCCAGCAGGGATAGACTAGCGATCACAGATACGCAGTATTTT. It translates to CASRDRLAITDTQYF.

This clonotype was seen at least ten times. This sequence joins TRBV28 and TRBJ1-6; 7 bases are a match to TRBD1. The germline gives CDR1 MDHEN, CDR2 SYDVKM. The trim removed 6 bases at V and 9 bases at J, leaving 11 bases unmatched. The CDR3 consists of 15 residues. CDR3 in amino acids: CASRVLQGYGSPLHF. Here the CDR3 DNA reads TGTGCCAGCAGGGTTCTACAGGGGTATGGTTCACCCCTCCACTTT.

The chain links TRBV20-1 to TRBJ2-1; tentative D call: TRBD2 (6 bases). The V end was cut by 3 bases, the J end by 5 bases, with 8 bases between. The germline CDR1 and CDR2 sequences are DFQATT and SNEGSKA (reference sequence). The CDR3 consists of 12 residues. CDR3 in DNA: TGCAGTGCTAGGCGGGGCCACAATGAGCAGTTCTTC. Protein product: CSARRGHNEQFF.